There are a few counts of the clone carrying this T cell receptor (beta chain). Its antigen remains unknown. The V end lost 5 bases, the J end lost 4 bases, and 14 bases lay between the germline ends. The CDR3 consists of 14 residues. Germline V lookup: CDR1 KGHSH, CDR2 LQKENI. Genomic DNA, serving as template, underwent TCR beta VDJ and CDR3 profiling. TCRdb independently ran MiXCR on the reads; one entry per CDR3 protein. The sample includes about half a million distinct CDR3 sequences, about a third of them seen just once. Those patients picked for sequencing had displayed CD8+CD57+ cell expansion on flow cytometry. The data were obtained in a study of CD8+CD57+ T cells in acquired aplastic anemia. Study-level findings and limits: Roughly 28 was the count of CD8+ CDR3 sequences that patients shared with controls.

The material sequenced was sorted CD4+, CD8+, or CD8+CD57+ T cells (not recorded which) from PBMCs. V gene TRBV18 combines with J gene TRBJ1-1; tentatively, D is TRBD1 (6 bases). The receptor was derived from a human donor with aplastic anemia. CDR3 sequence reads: CASSSEAGVTEAFF. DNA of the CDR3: TGTGCCAGCTCATCGGAAGCAGGGGTCACTGAAGCTTTCTTT.